This passage covers 12 T cell receptor beta chains from one sample sequenced in a study of spatial heterogeneity in lung cancer. Noted time point: sample taken at primary tumor resection. Whole RNA, which was extracted from tumor, nontumor lung tissue or frozen PBMC, was sequenced without any cell sorting. TCRdb ran MiXCR on the 5' RACE reads and lists one entry per CDR3 protein. The repertoire holds around 45,000 distinct CDR3 sequences, with roughly an eighth as singletons. The specimen was PBMCs, collected at surgery. These receptors were taken from a male donor with early-stage non-small cell lung cancer.

This clonotype was observed a few times. This chain links TRBV7-3 with TRBJ1-1; D perhaps matches TRBD1 (6 bases). Per germline, CDR1 SGHTA and CDR2 FQGTGA. This CDR3 contains 13 residues. The V end lost 3 bases, the J end lost 5 bases, and 10 bases lay between the germline ends. The CDR3 is CASSLQGQTEAFF. CDR3 DNA: TGTGCCAGCAGCTTGCAGGGACAAACTGAAGCTTTCTTT.

The chain is built from TRBV20-1 and TRBJ1-2; TRBD1 might be the D (5 bases). The CDR3 consists of 13 residues. Trimming took 3 bases from V and 1 from J, leaving 9 bases between them. Germline V lookup: CDR1 DFQATT, CDR2 SNEGSKA (reference sequence). Here the CDR3 reads CSASATVNYGYTF. CDR3 DNA: TGCAGTGCTAGTGCGACAGTTAACTATGGCTACACCTTC.

In DNA form, the CDR3 reads TGCGCCAGCAGCTTGGTAGGGGACTCCTACAATGAGCAGTTCTTC. As protein: CASSLVGDSYNEQFF. The chain recombines TRBV5-1 with TRBJ2-1, with D possibly being TRBD1 (5 bases). Trimming stripped 0 bases from V and 0 bases from J, with 7 bases between. The CDR3 consists of 15 residues. Germline CDR1 reads SGHRS; CDR2 reads YFSETQ.

The CDR3 sequence is CAWSVRPAGSLFF. The CDR3, as DNA: TGTGCCTGGAGTGTACGCCCTGCCGGGAGCCTGTTCTTC. The gene calls are TRBV30 and TRBJ2-1; possible D gene TRBD2, 6 bases. From germline, CDR1 is GTSNPN and CDR2 SVGIG (reference sequence). The germline V and J ends were trimmed by 0 bases and 15 bases, with 18 bases remaining between them. The length of the CDR3 is 13 residues.

This clonotype was counted many times. The V call is TRBV11-2, the J call TRBJ2-5, with D unclear. V was trimmed by 5 bases and J by 1 base, leaving 5 bases between them. The CDR3 extends over 12 amino acids. CDR1 and CDR2 (germline): SGHAT, FQNNGV. CDR3 DNA: TGTGCCAGCAGCATAGTCCAAGAGACCCAGTACTTC. Protein: CASSIVQETQYF.

V gene TRBV24-1 combines with J gene TRBJ1-2, with D maybe TRBD1 (5 bases). The CDR3 covers 13 residues. Per germline, CDR1 KGHDR and CDR2 SFDVKD. Trimming pared 12 bases from V and 4 bases from J, leaving 17 bases between. DNA for the CDR3: TGTGCCGAAATTCAGGGTACGGTCTATGGCTACACCTTC. Translated, it gives CAEIQGTVYGYTF.

Ten or more counts support this clonotype. This chain links TRBV6-5 with TRBJ2-2, with 10 bases fitting TRBD1. Germline V CDR1 and CDR2: MNHEY, SVGAGI. Unmatched junction bases numbered 9, after V lost 6 bases and J lost 5 bases. The CDR3 is 16 amino acids. DNA of the CDR3: TGTGCCAGCAGCTTGGTGGGGACAGGGGTTACCGGGGAGCTGTTTTTT. Amino acids: CASSLVGTGVTGELFF.

The chain links TRBV5-1 to TRBJ2-2, with 8 bases aligning to TRBD2. The CDR3 spans 14 residues. Germline trimming cut 4 bases from V and 6 bases from J; bases unmatched to any gene: 5. Germline values: CDR1 SGHRS, CDR2 YFSETQ. The CDR3 DNA is TGCGCCAGCAGCGAAGGACTAGCCCCCGGGGAGCTGTTTTTT. Translating it yields CASSEGLAPGELFF. Full variable domain (outside the CDR3, taken from reference TRBV5-1 and TRBJ2-2): KAGVTQTPRYLIKTRGQQVTLSCSPISGHRSVSWYQQTPGQGLQFLFEYFSETQRNKGNFPGRFSGRQFSNSRSEMNVSTLELGDSALYLCASSEGLAPGELFFGEGSRLTVL.

This chain uses TRBV9 with TRBJ2-5; D call uncertain. V dropped 4 bases and J dropped 5 bases, with 18 bases sitting between them. CDR3 length: 15 amino acids. CDR1 is SGDLS and CDR2 is YYNGEE in the germline V gene. The CDR3 DNA sequence: TGTGCCAGCAGCCCCAATTGGCCAAAAGGGGAGACCCAGTACTTC. This codes for CASSPNWPKGETQYF.

This clonotype has at least ten counts. The chain uses TRBV5-1 and TRBJ2-3, with 11 bases that match TRBD1. CDR1 is SGHRS and CDR2 is YFSETQ in the germline V gene. With 0 bases clipped from V and 6 bases from J, the junction kept 6 bases outside the gene matches. This CDR3 has 16 amino acids. This chain's CDR3 is CASSLEGGQGADTQYF. The CDR3 DNA reads TGCGCCAGCAGCTTGGAAGGTGGACAGGGGGCGGATACGCAGTATTTT.

This clonotype was picked up many times. The J gene is TRBJ2-5, the V gene TRBV27, with D tentatively TRBD2 (6 bases). CDR1 is MNHEY, CDR2 SMNVEV, per germline (reference sequence). V was trimmed by 0 bases and J by 2 bases, leaving 13 bases between them. The CDR3 loop spans 16 amino acids. CDR3 DNA sequence: TGTGCCAGCAGTTTATCGTTCACTAGCAGTCAAGAGACCCAGTACTTC. Protein sequence: CASSLSFTSSQETQYF.

In this sample, this clonotype turned up a few times. The chain carries TRBV5-1 and TRBJ2-1; tentative D call: TRBD2 (5 bases). This CDR3 has 14 amino acids. Germline CDR1 is SGHRS and CDR2 is YFSETQ. V lost 4 bases and J 6 bases, leaving 14 bases between the germline ends. Here the CDR3 reads CASSVAGLPNEQFF. In DNA, the CDR3 is TGCGCCAGCAGCGTCGCGGGTCTTCCCAATGAGCAGTTCTTC. Using reference TRBV5-1 and TRBJ2-1 for the parts outside the CDR3, the full variable domain is KAGVTQTPRYLIKTRGQQVTLSCSPISGHRSVSWYQQTPGQGLQFLFEYFSETQRNKGNFPGRFSGRQFSNSRSEMNVSTLELGDSALYLCASSVAGLPNEQFFGPGTRLTVL.